A selection of T cell receptor beta chains follows, all from one sample in a study of shared clonotypes between healthy human individuals. This table comes from immunoSEQ multiplex PCR, and its TCRdb copy is limited to in-frame clones, with some not included. The sample records 450,000 to 600,000 clones, 79% being singletons. Sequencing was performed on PBMCs. The source of these receptors is a woman aged 40 to 55 in good health. Some clones in this sample may be carry-over from other donors' samples. CDR3s leave out the opening cysteine and the closing phenylalanine or tryptophan. A row's size may be missing; if present it is once, few, many or a size class.

size	V	J	CDR3
NA	TRBV5-8	TRBJ1-1	ASSLAWTGRGAEAF
NA	TRBV21-1	TRBJ1-2	ASRDTAGTDYGYT
NA	TRBV7-6	TRBJ1-4	ASSYQQGPNEKLF
NA	TRBV6-4	TRBJ1-2	ASSDSTGSGYT
few	TRBV6-1	TRBJ1-1	ASTGTGTEAF
NA	TRBV15	TRBJ2-7	ATSRERLGSSSYEQY
NA	TRBV27	TRBJ2-7	ASSSTSGTVHYEQY
few	TRBV30	TRBJ1-5	AWRPGSSDYQPQH
once	TRBV19	TRBJ1-2	ASSIKEGPFYGYT
many	TRBV30	TRBJ2-5	AGSRTSGIAQY
NA	TRBV27	TRBJ2-2	ASSLEAPGELF
NA	TRBV11-1	TRBJ2-3	ASSSRTSGSGGDTQY
NA	TRBV28	TRBJ2-1	ASTSLTTYNEQF
NA	TRBV28	TRBJ1-4	ASVERDRGEKLF
NA	TRBV9	TRBJ2-5	ASSPGRANQQETQY
NA	TRBV11-2	TRBJ2-2	ASSIGLAGGPNTGELF
few	TRBV19	TRBJ2-2	ASSDTTGELF
NA	TRBV19	TRBJ2-7	ASSPAGAPYEQY
NA	TRBV7-9	TRBJ2-7	ASSLGSGKDEQY
NA	TRBV11-3	TRBJ2-7	ASSPRTSGDEQY
NA	TRBV6-1	TRBJ2-7	ASDGGTYEQY
NA	TRBV7-9	TRBJ2-7	ASSLEQEGGYEQY
NA	TRBV30	TRBJ2-6	AWSRTGDVLT
NA	TRBV6-1	TRBJ2-5	ASNAGLAEETQY
NA	TRBV14	TRBJ1-1	ASSQISTEAF
NA	TRBV4-2	TRBJ2-1	ASSQDPADEQF
NA	TRBV19	TRBJ1-1	ASTLLQGMNTEAF
NA	TRBV29-1	TRBJ2-3	SVEDGGSSDTQY
once	TRBV19	TRBJ2-2	ASSILWGANTGELF
NA	TRBV27	TRBJ2-2	ASRGQGAFGELF
few	TRBV29-1	TRBJ2-3	SVERTKPTDTQY
NA	TRBV5-6	TRBJ1-3	ASSFSEAGNTIY
NA	TRBV2	TRBJ2-7	ASSQVSYEQY
NA	TRBV30	TRBJ1-4	AWSPARTNEKLF
NA	TRBV4-2	TRBJ2-1	ASSQAAPTRTSYNEQF
NA	TRBV11-2	TRBJ2-4	ASSRVARGANLAKNIQY
NA	TRBV5-4	TRBJ1-1	ASSLWAGTMNTEAF
NA	TRBV28	TRBJ2-1	ASSLRGRNEQF
once	TRBV10-1	TRBJ2-1	ASSQGLAGTNEQF
once	TRBV19	TRBJ1-1	ASFGNRAMNTEAF
once	TRBV28	TRBJ2-7	ASSPTPGQRGRVEQY
NA	TRBV7-7	TRBJ1-1	ASSFIRDPKRNTEAF
NA	TRBV5-1	TRBJ2-5	ASSLSGTNEETQY
NA	TRBV6-6	TRBJ2-1	ASSSRGQGAYEQF
few	TRBV7-9	TRBJ1-4	ASTGGQGTEKLF
NA	TRBV29-1	TRBJ2-2	SVGSGTGELF
NA	TRBV27	TRBJ2-3	ASRFWREKGTDTQY
NA	TRBV9	TRBJ2-2	ASSPRLANTGELF
NA	TRBV13	TRBJ2-5	ASSLGELAGAVVGETQY
NA	TRBV10-2	TRBJ2-5	ASSPAGRQETQY
few	TRBV5-6	TRBJ1-3	ASRAAGNTIY
NA	TRBV19	TRBJ1-4	ASSAGRMNEKLF
NA	TRBV28	TRBJ2-7	ASSLSLGGTYEQY
NA	TRBV5-6	TRBJ1-5	ASSLGKVQPQH
NA	TRBV19	TRBJ1-5	ASSLNWGIQPQH
NA	TRBV27	TRBJ2-7	ASSLSTSGSYEQY
NA	TRBV6-6	TRBJ1-5	ASSKQAPGSNQPQH